What follows is one T cell receptor (beta chain) and its context. CDR1 LNHDA and CDR2 SQIVND come from the germline V gene (reference sequence). The CDR3 consists of 17 residues. V was clipped by 0 bases and J by 2 bases; unmatched bases: 7. This record comes from a study of control samples from healthy donors and cancer patients. Sequenced by immunoSEQ multiplex PCR; TCRdb stores in-frame clones only, minus some. Of approximately 230,000 clones in the sample, 82% were seen once. This receptor was identified in a woman aged 55-69 years with lung cancer. Sequencing was carried out using PBMCs. This chain links TRBV19 with TRBJ2-1, with TRBD1 identical over 7 bases. The CDR3 loop reads CASSIDPGQITYNEQFF. CDR3 DNA: TGTGCCAGTAGTATAGACCCGGGACAGATTACCTACAATGAGCAGTTCTTC.